This T cell receptor beta chain was found in a study of cytomegalovirus exposure and HLA in healthy donors. Overall study context: Early released data had approximately 86 million unique TCRs, all coming from HLA-typed donors.

The V gene end was trimmed by 8 bases and the J gene end by 7 bases; junction bases not matched to a gene: 15. Looked up from germline, CDR1 is MNHEY and CDR2 is SMNVEV (reference sequence). The CDR3 totals 16 residues. The primer mix had 60 Vbeta and 13 Jbeta primers. The repertoire was sequenced with immunoSEQ multiplex PCR; TCRdb's copy has only in-frame clones and lacks some. The sample carries roughly 130,000 clones, approximately 82% recorded once. This clonotype was obtained from a man aged 50 or older in good health and CMV-seronegative. Sequencing was carried out using PBMCs. This chain joins TRBV27 and TRBJ2-3, with 10 bases fitting TRBD2. CDR3 protein: CASRLWASGGRNTQYF. CDR3 bases: TGTGCCAGCCGATTATGGGCTAGCGGGGGTAGAAATACGCAGTATTTT.